This is a list of T cell receptor beta chains from one sample in a study of blood T cell repertoires in COVID-19. Using immunoSEQ multiplex PCR, the repertoire was profiled, and TCRdb retains in-frame clones only, with some absent. This table has some 350,000 clones, almost 90% appearing once. The sequencing input was peripheral blood. The receptors were gathered from a woman in her sixties or seventies with COVID-19, enrolled during active disease. CDR3s include the opening cysteine and the closing phenylalanine or tryptophan. The D gene is left open where the match is weak. Clone size is not always given. Where it is, it says once, few, many or a class for expanded clones.

>-|TRBV19|TRBD1|TRBJ1-5
CASSALAPGQGVQPQHF
TGTGCCAGTAGTGCCCTAGCCCCGGGACAGGGGGTTCAGCCCCAGCATTTT
>-|TRBV29-1|TRBD2|TRBJ2-1
CSVVGGASYNEQFF
TGCAGCGTTGTCGGGGGGGCGTCCTACAATGAGCAGTTCTTC
>-|TRBV12-5|-|TRBJ1-4
CASGPRGTTATNEKLFF
TGTGCTAGTGGACCGCGGGGGACAACGGCAACTAATGAAAAACTGTTTTTT
>few|TRBV6-6|TRBD1|TRBJ1-6
CASSYRDSNSPLHF
TGTGCCAGCAGTTACCGGGACAGTAATTCACCCCTCCACTTT
>-|TRBV11-2|-|TRBJ2-5
CASSLGQGRVQETQYF
TGTGCCAGCAGCTTAGGGCAGGGGCGAGTCCAAGAGACCCAGTACTTC
>-|TRBV28|-|TRBJ1-2
CASNAVGGIGYTF
TGTGCCAGCAATGCGGTGGGGGGGATTGGCTACACCTTC
>once|TRBV5-1|-|TRBJ2-7
CASSQDTYEQYF
TGCGCCAGCAGTCAGGACACCTACGAGCAGTACTTC
>-|TRBV5-1|TRBD1|TRBJ1-1
CASTPGGTGFEAFF
TGCGCCAGCACCCCTGGGGGGACAGGGTTTGAAGCTTTCTTT
>-|TRBV6-6|-|TRBJ1-4
CASSYSPATNEKLFF
TGTGCCAGCAGTTACTCGCCAGCAACTAATGAAAAACTGTTTTTT
>-|TRBV12-5|-|TRBJ2-7
CASGTGHYEQYF
TGTGCTAGTGGTACAGGACATTACGAGCAGTACTTC
>once|TRBV27|-|TRBJ1-4
CASSPRPGPTRNEKLFF
TGTGCCAGCAGCCCGAGACCGGGTCCCACCCGGAATGAAAAACTGTTTTTT
>-|TRBV24-1|-|TRBJ1-5
CATSDLQGKCGNQPQHF
TGTGCCACCAGTGATTTGCAGGGGAAGTGTGGCAATCAGCCCCAGCATTTT
>-|TRBV24-1|TRBD1|TRBJ2-5
CATSDPGQGIQETQYF
TGTGCCACCAGTGACCCCGGACAGGGGATCCAAGAGACCCAGTACTTC
>-|TRBV3-1/TRBV3-2|-|TRBJ1-1
CASSQQGNTEAFF
TGTGCCAGCAGCCAACAGGGGAACACTGAAGCTTTCTTT
>once|TRBV29-1|-|TRBJ2-7
CSAATDAYEQYF
TGCAGCGCAGCGACAGATGCATACGAGCAGTACTTC
>once|TRBV10-3|TRBD1|TRBJ1-2
CAIRGEGQGLARYGYTF
TGTGCCATCAGGGGAGAGGGACAGGGGCTGGCTCGGTATGGCTACACCTTC
>-|TRBV5-1|-|TRBJ2-6
CASSSLAGANVLTF
TGCGCCAGCAGCTCGTTAGCTGGGGCCAACGTCCTGACTTTC
>once|TRBV5-1|-|TRBJ2-7
CASSPATSGAYEQYF
TGCGCCAGCAGCCCGGCGACATCAGGGGCCTACGAGCAGTACTTC
>-|TRBV14|TRBD1|TRBJ1-1
CASSQASGTGGAFF
TGTGCCAGCAGCCAAGCCTCAGGGACAGGCGGAGCTTTCTTT
>-|TRBV6-5|-|TRBJ1-4
CASSYAGVEKLFF
TGTGCCAGCAGTTACGCAGGGGTTGAAAAACTGTTTTTT
>-|TRBV11-2|TRBD1|TRBJ1-5
CASSLGTGGRQPQHF
TGTGCCAGCAGCTTAGGGACAGGGGGCAGGCAGCCCCAGCATTTT
>-|TRBV7-2|TRBD1|TRBJ2-5
CASSADRGRGTQYF
TGTGCCAGCAGCGCAGACAGGGGACGGGGGACCCAGTACTTC
>-|TRBV18|-|TRBJ2-7
CASSPPGEASYEQYF
TGTGCCAGCTCACCTCCCGGGGAGGCCTCCTACGAGCAGTACTTC
>-|TRBV30|-|TRBJ1-6
CACSIGGDSPLHF
TGTGCCTGTTCGATAGGCGGGGACTCACCCCTCCACTTT
>-|TRBV27|TRBD1|TRBJ2-1
CASSLRQGSPNEQFF
TGTGCCAGCAGTCTCCGACAGGGATCCCCCAATGAGCAGTTCTTC
>-|TRBV5-8|-|TRBJ1-5
CASSHGGANQPQHF
TGTGCCAGCAGCCACGGGGGTGCTAATCAGCCCCAGCATTTT
>-|TRBV6-5|-|TRBJ2-1
CASSYSGVTYNEQFF
TGTGCCAGCAGTTACTCCGGGGTAACCTACAATGAGCAGTTCTTC
>-|TRBV19|-|TRBJ2-6
CASSIAQGSGANVLTF
TGTGCCAGTAGTATAGCACAGGGATCTGGGGCCAACGTCCTGACTTTC
>-|TRBV30|TRBD2|TRBJ2-1
CAWRGSGATRRNEQFF
TGTGCCTGGAGAGGGAGCGGGGCGACCCGTCGGAATGAGCAGTTCTTC
>once|TRBV7-9|TRBD2|TRBJ2-1
CASSLATAGNNEQFF
TGTGCCAGCAGCTTAGCGACAGCGGGGAACAATGAGCAGTTCTTC
>-|TRBV2|-|TRBJ2-6
CASSGGLRSPPGANVLTF
TGTGCCAGCAGCGGGGGACTTCGAAGTCCTCCTGGGGCCAACGTCCTGACTTTC
>-|TRBV19|-|TRBJ1-5
CASSISGATNQPQHF
TGTGCCAGTAGTATCTCCGGAGCGACCAATCAGCCCCAGCATTTT
>-|TRBV24-1|-|TRBJ2-2
CATSDLLLPERTVNTGELFF
TGTGCCACCAGTGATTTGCTGTTACCGGAACGAACAGTGAACACCGGGGAGCTGTTTTTT
>-|TRBV27|TRBD1|TRBJ2-7
CASSSGTGYEQYF
TGTGCCAGCAGTTCCGGGACAGGCTACGAGCAGTACTTC
>-|TRBV7-9|-|TRBJ1-5
CASSLAGGLSQPQHF
TGTGCCAGCAGCTTAGCTGGGGGACTGAGCCAGCCCCAGCATTTT
>once|TRBV27|-|TRBJ2-1
CATRDVGRNEQFF
TGTGCTACTAGGGATGTCGGTCGAAATGAGCAGTTCTTC
>-|TRBV5-1|TRBD1|TRBJ1-1
CASSLGTGTMNTEAFF
TGCGCCAGCAGCTTGGGGACAGGGACGATGAACACTGAAGCTTTCTTT
>-|TRBV2|-|TRBJ1-2
CASSSQGYGYTF
TGTGCCAGCAGTTCACAGGGCTATGGCTACACCTTC
>-|TRBV2|TRBD1|TRBJ1-2
CASSEGRQGNYGYTF
TGTGCCAGCAGTGAAGGGAGACAGGGAAACTATGGCTACACCTTC
>-|TRBV10-3|TRBD2|TRBJ2-3
CAISGSYSGGDTDTQYF
TGTGCCATCAGTGGGAGCTATAGCGGGGGCGATACAGATACGCAGTATTTT
>-|TRBV15|TRBD2|TRBJ2-5
CATSRGTSGVQETQYF
TGTGCCACCAGCAGAGGTACTAGCGGCGTCCAAGAGACCCAGTACTTC
>once|TRBV4-3|-|TRBJ1-4
CASSLQWGATNEKLFF
TGCGCCAGCAGCCTACAATGGGGGGCAACTAATGAAAAACTGTTTTTT
>-|TRBV7-9|TRBD1|TRBJ2-7
CASSLAPFGTGYHYEQYF
TGTGCCAGCAGCTTAGCGCCCTTCGGGACAGGTTATCACTACGAGCAGTACTTC
>few|TRBV18|-|TRBJ1-5
CASSPEYSNQPQHF
TGTGCCAGCTCGCCAGAGTATAGCAATCAGCCCCAGCATTTT
>-|TRBV6-2/TRBV6-3|TRBD1|TRBJ2-5
CASSSRDRVQETQYF
TGTGCCAGCAGTTCCCGGGACAGGGTCCAAGAGACCCAGTACTTC
>-|TRBV30|-|TRBJ1-2
CAWGPGTGRGF
-
>-|TRBV4-3|-|TRBJ1-1
CASSQVVQGNTEAFF
TGCGCCAGCAGCCAAGTAGTCCAGGGGAACACTGAAGCTTTCTTT
>-|TRBV24-1|TRBD1|TRBJ1-2
CATSDSQGAGYGYTF
TGTGCCACCAGTGACTCGCAGGGGGCGGGGTATGGCTACACCTTC
>few|TRBV27|-|TRBJ2-1
CASSLMDRGTPYNEQFF
TGTGCCAGCAGTTTAATGGATCGGGGGACCCCCTACAATGAGCAGTTCTTC
>-|TRBV29-1|-|TRBJ1-2
CSVDGGTWRGYTF
TGCAGCGTCGACGGGGGAACGTGGAGGGGCTACACCTTC
>-|TRBV5-1|TRBD2|TRBJ2-2
CASSTGTSNFGELFF
TGCGCCAGCAGCACCGGGACTAGCAATTTCGGGGAGCTGTTTTTT
>few|TRBV20-1|-|TRBJ2-1
CSAGVDEQFF
TGCAGTGCCGGGGTGGATGAGCAGTTCTTC
>once|TRBV2|-|TRBJ2-1
CASSRAGSPIDEQFF
TGTGCCAGCAGTAGGGCGGGGTCCCCCATTGATGAGCAGTTCTTC